This T cell receptor (beta chain) was identified in a study of T cell responses to AZD1222 COVID-19 vaccine. Clones were read by immunoSEQ multiplex PCR, and TCRdb kept only the in-frame ones, dropping some. The table lists under 150,000 clones, about 90% of them singletons, with 2% to 3% in the top ten. On this clone itself: No antigen is known for it.

Per germline, CDR1 LGHDT and CDR2 YNNKEL (reference sequence). With 1 base clipped from V and 2 bases from J, the junction kept 4 bases outside the gene matches. The CDR3 runs to 17 residues. Overall study findings and caveats: Unmutated variant regions are reportedly targeted by nearly half of spike-specific TCRs. The breadth and depth of Spike-specific TCRs increased once two AZD1222 doses had been given.

This TCR was sampled from an adult who received the AZD1222 COVID-19 vaccine. This specimen was peripheral blood, taken 28 days after the second AZD1222 dose. The chain recombines TRBV3-1 (or the pseudogene TRBV3-2) with TRBJ1-5; TRBD1 matches at 11 bases. The CDR3 spells CASSQVGTGGCNQPQHF. The CDR3 nucleotides are TGTGCCAGCAGCCAAGTCGGGACAGGGGGATGCAATCAGCCCCAGCATTTT.